The clone carrying this T cell receptor beta chain was detected a few times. Its cognate antigen is unknown. Produced via immunoSEQ multiplex PCR; TCRdb's table is partial and in-frame only. In the table there are 95,000 to 150,000 clones, about 90% of which are singletons. The sample originates from a study of T cell responses to AZD1222 COVID-19 vaccine. Study-level results: Nearly half of the spike-specific TCRs reportedly recognize variant regions that carry no mutations. There were repertoire samples only from the period after the peak T cell response. White British people made up most donors, females outnumbered males, and clonal diversity was possibly underestimated.

Pooled samples include second doses given at about 4 or 12 weeks. The receptor comes from an adult who received the AZD1222 COVID-19 vaccine. Sequenced here: peripheral blood, sampled 28 days after the second AZD1222 dose.

The CDR3 loop is CATSAYPGQRIESTDTQYF. The DNA for the CDR3 is TGTGCCACCAGCGCCTACCCGGGACAGCGGATAGAGAGCACAGATACGCAGTATTTT. This chain links TRBV24-1 with TRBJ2-3, with TRBD1 matching over 7 bases. Germline V CDR1 and CDR2: KGHDR, SFDVKD. This CDR3 region has 19 residues. The trim removed 7 bases at V and 0 bases at J, leaving 18 bases unmatched.